What follows are 25 T cell receptor beta chains derived from one specimen sequenced in a study of T cells in Graves' hyperthyroidism and ophthalmopathy. Amplification yielded TCR beta CDR3 regions, with RNA transcripts as the source. HTBI primers were employed in a first-round RT-PCR of the TCR CDR3. TCRdb called the multiplex PCR reads again in MiXCR, with one record for every CDR3 protein. The profile shows roughly 500,000 distinct CDR3 sequences, around 14% of them singletons. Sample: blood. The receptors were gathered from a woman in her 30s with Graves' hyperthyroidism that later progressed to Graves' ophthalmopathy.

This clonotype has ten or more counts. The rearrangement links TRBV6-5 to TRBJ2-1, with D possibly TRBD2 on 5 matching bases. V was clipped by 4 bases and J by 8 bases, with 15 bases between them. The CDR3 loop spans 14 amino acids. Germline CDR1 MNHEY, CDR2 SVGAGI. CDR3: CASSSILGVHEQFF. The CDR3 DNA follows: TGTGCCAGCAGTTCCATACTCGGGGTCCATGAGCAGTTCTTC.

Regarding this clonotype: A read error may be the cause here, since a much bigger clone is one base away. This chain connects TRBV20-1 to TRBJ1-2; D is ambiguous. This CDR3 is 13 amino acids long. Trimming pared 6 bases from V and 7 bases from J, leaving 18 bases between. The germline CDR1 and CDR2 sequences are DFQATT and SNEGSKA (reference sequence). In nucleotides, the CDR3 is TGCAGTGCCACCCGGGCAGACGGACCTGGCTACACCTTC. Its protein is CSATRADGPGYTF.

This clonotype was seen repeatedly, ten times or more. The V and J genes are TRBV2 and TRBJ1-3, with D tentatively TRBD1 (6 bases). The V end lost 6 bases, the J end lost 0 bases, and 15 bases lay between the germline ends. Looked up from germline, CDR1 is SNHLY and CDR2 is FYNNEI. The CDR3 has 16 amino acids. CDR3 sequence (DNA): TGTGCCAGCAGAACGGACAGAACGAACTCTGGAAACACCATATATTTT. Amino acid sequence: CASRTDRTNSGNTIYF.

The genes are TRBV6-2 or TRBV6-3 and TRBJ2-7; TRBD1 matches 8 bases. The V gene's germline CDR1 is MNHEY and CDR2 SVGEGT. V was pared by 2 bases and J by 4 bases, with 7 bases of the junction left unmatched. CDR3 length: 15 amino acids. The DNA of the CDR3 is TGTGCCAGCAGTTACGGTGGGACAGGACGGTACGAGCAGTACTTC. Its protein is CASSYGGTGRYEQYF.

This clonotype was picked up a small number of times. The chain is built from TRBV6-5 and TRBJ2-1, with TRBD2 matching 8 bases. Germline V gene sequence: CDR1 MNHEY, CDR2 SVGAGI. Unmatched junction bases numbered 19, after V lost 2 bases and J lost 7 bases. CDR3 length: 19 amino acids. Here the CDR3 DNA reads TGTGCCAGCAGTTACCTTTTCGGTCGGGGGGGCAAAAGTTGGAATGAGCAGTTCTTC. Its protein is CASSYLFGRGGKSWNEQFF.

The chain has TRBV7-8 and TRBJ2-2; D gene unclear. V was pared by 6 bases and J by 1 base, with 6 bases between. Germline V gene data show CDR1 as SGHVS and CDR2 as FQNEAQ. The CDR3 runs 13 residues. The CDR3 is CASRRGNTGELFF. DNA for the CDR3: TGTGCCAGCAGGCGAGGGAACACCGGGGAGCTGTTTTTT.

This clonotype was picked up many times. The chain links TRBV5-1 to TRBJ2-2; the match to TRBD2 covers 13 bases. The CDR3 runs 15 residues. Germline V CDR1 and CDR2: SGHRS, YFSETQ. V shed 4 bases and J 5 bases; nucleotides not matched to a gene: 2. The CDR3 bases are TGCGCCAGCAGCCAGACTAGCGGGAGGACCGGGGAGCTGTTTTTT. Protein sequence: CASSQTSGRTGELFF.

This clonotype was counted ten times or more. The chain carries TRBV11-2 and TRBJ2-7; D gene ambiguous. This CDR3 contains 12 residues. Trimming cost V 5 bases and J 4 bases, with 9 bases left between them. Germline V gives CDR1 SGHAT, CDR2 FQNNGV. CDR3 DNA sequence: TGTGCCAGCAGCCCCCTGATGTACGAGCAGTACTTC. Protein product: CASSPLMYEQYF. Looking up the rest from reference TRBV11-2 and TRBJ2-7 gives the full variable domain: EAGVAQSPRYKIIEKRQSVAFWCNPISGHATLYWYQQILGQGPKLLIQFQNNGVVDDSQLPKDRFSAERLKGVDSTLKIQPAKLEDSAVYLCASSPLMYEQYFGPGTRLTVT.

At least ten counts were recorded for this clonotype. Here the CDR3 DNA reads TGCAGTGCTAGAGATGAGACTAGCGGGGCGTACAATGAGCAGTTCTTC. Its translation is CSARDETSGAYNEQFF. This chain joins TRBV20-1 and TRBJ2-1, with 11 bases aligning to TRBD2. The V segment lost 0 bases and the J segment 4 bases; nucleotides outside the gene matches: 5. Germline V gene sequence: CDR1 DFQATT, CDR2 SNEGSKA (reference sequence). The CDR3 is made up of 16 amino acids.

This clonotype was observed at least ten times. This chain uses TRBV12-3 or TRBV12-4 with TRBJ2-2; D is unresolved. V shed 5 bases and J shed 6 bases, with 13 bases lying between them. The length of the CDR3 is 14 residues. CDR3 coding DNA: TGTGCCAGCAGTCCCCGCGCGGATCCCGGGGAGCTGTTTTTT. Its protein product is CASSPRADPGELFF.

The CDR3 here is CSAGTAANTGELFF. The DNA for the CDR3 is TGCAGTGCTGGGACCGCTGCGAACACCGGGGAGCTGTTTTTT. The chain couples TRBV20-1 to TRBJ2-2; D possibly uses TRBD1 or TRBD2 (5 bases each). Germline V gene lookup returns CDR1 DFQATT and CDR2 SNEGSKA (reference sequence). Deletions cut 5 bases from V and 0 bases from J, with 10 bases between. CDR3 length: 14 residues.

There are a few counts of this clonotype. This chain connects TRBV7-3 to TRBJ2-3; 8 positions match TRBD2. Germline CDR1 reads SGHTA; CDR2 reads FQGTGA. Trimming removed 4 bases from V and 4 bases from J; junction bases left unmatched: 10. This CDR3 spans 16 amino acids. This CDR3 reads CASSSGQSGSADTQYF. DNA for the CDR3: TGTGCCAGCAGCTCCGGACAGAGCGGGAGCGCAGATACGCAGTATTTT.

The chain has TRBV18 and TRBJ2-1, with TRBD2 matching 12 bases. The germline CDR1 and CDR2 sequences are KGHSH and LQKENI. CDR3 size: 17 residues. Trimming removed 0 bases from V and 4 bases from J; junction bases left unmatched: 4. The CDR3 region has the DNA TGTGCCAGCTCACCACCGTCTAGCGGGAGGGGGTACAATGAGCAGTTCTTC. It yields the protein CASSPPSSGRGYNEQFF.

CDR3 amino acids: CASSGRDRSGQGAGNTIYF. The CDR3 DNA reads TGTGCCAGCAGCGGGCGGGACAGGTCGGGACAGGGGGCTGGAAACACCATATATTTT. V usage is TRBV3-1 and J usage is TRBJ1-3; 11 bases line up with TRBD1. Germline CDR1 LGHDT, CDR2 YNNKEL (reference sequence). Losses at the gene ends were 5 bases for V and 2 bases for J; bases not matched to a gene: 14. The CDR3 is made up of 19 amino acids.

This clonotype was seen a handful of times. The V and J genes are TRBV2 and TRBJ1-1; D is unclear. Per germline, CDR1 SNHLY and CDR2 FYNNEI. V lost 7 bases and J 8 bases, leaving 17 bases between the germline ends. The CDR3 length is 13 residues. CDR3 sequence: CASKEGVVEEAFF. The CDR3 region has the DNA TGTGCCAGCAAGGAGGGTGTGGTAGAGGAAGCTTTCTTT. Complete variable domain (other parts from reference TRBV2 and TRBJ1-1): EPEVTQTPSHQVTQMGQEVILRCVPISNHLYFYWYRQILGQKVEFLVSFYNNEISEKSEIFDDQFSVERPDGSNFTLKIRSTKLEDSAMYFCASKEGVVEEAFFGQGTRLTVV.

This clonotype was observed many times. The CDR3 is CADPREAEGTEAFF. CDR3 in DNA: TGTGCCGACCCACGAGAGGCTGAGGGCACTGAAGCTTTCTTT. V and J are TRBV7-6 and TRBJ1-1; D unclear. The V gene's germline CDR1 is SGHVS and CDR2 FNYEAQ. V was clipped by 11 bases and J by 4 bases, with 20 bases between them. The CDR3 extends over 14 amino acids.

This clonotype showed up many times. The V and J genes are TRBV30 and TRBJ1-1, with 10 bases identical to TRBD1. This CDR3 comprises 13 residues. With V trimmed by 5 bases and J by 4 bases, 4 bases remained unmatched. Germline assignment: CDR1 GTSNPN and CDR2 SVGIG (reference sequence). CDR3 nucleotides: TGTGCCTGGGGGACAGGGGTTAGCACTGAAGCTTTCTTT. Residues: CAWGTGVSTEAFF.

This clonotype appeared many times. This chain joins TRBV3-1 and TRBJ1-1; 7 bases are shared with TRBD1. This CDR3 spans 14 amino acids. Germline values: CDR1 LGHDT, CDR2 YNNKEL (reference sequence). Trimming at V came to 4 bases and at J to 1 base, leaving 3 bases not matched to a gene. CDR3 in DNA: TGTGCCAGCAGCCGGAACAGGGGGAACACTGAAGCTTTCTTT. Residues: CASSRNRGNTEAFF.

This clonotype was counted ten times or more. V and J are TRBV6-2 or TRBV6-3 and TRBJ2-2, with 10 bases fitting TRBD1. Germline loops: CDR1 MNHEY, CDR2 SVGEGT. V was clipped by 6 bases and J by 6 bases; unmatched bases: 25. This CDR3 is built from 21 residues. The CDR3 loop is CASSPPPGTGDHKWKSGELFF. The DNA for the CDR3 is TGTGCCAGCAGCCCCCCTCCCGGGACAGGGGATCATAAATGGAAGTCCGGGGAGCTGTTTTTT.

This clonotype was counted only a few times. The genes are TRBV9 and TRBJ1-4, with 12 bases matching TRBD1. The J segment lost 8 bases and the V segment lost 0 bases, leaving 5 bases of the junction unmatched. The CDR3 has 16 amino acids. Germline V gene lookup returns CDR1 SGDLS and CDR2 YYNGEE. The DNA for the CDR3 is TGTGCCAGCAGCGTAGAAATGGGGACAGGGGGCGAAAAACTGTTTTTT. It encodes CASSVEMGTGGEKLFF.

This clonotype was seen many times. The genes are TRBV24-1 and TRBJ1-1; 7 nucleotides agree with TRBD1. The CDR3 is made up of 14 amino acids. The germline gives CDR1 KGHDR, CDR2 SFDVKD. J was trimmed by 4 bases and V by 4 bases; bases with no gene match: 5. CDR3 sequence (DNA): TGTGCCACCAGTGACCCAGGGGGTAGCACTGAAGCTTTCTTT. As protein: CATSDPGGSTEAFF.

Only a few counts were recorded for this clonotype. CDR3 residues: CASRKDLTDSYNEQFF. DNA of the CDR3: TGTGCCAGCCGGAAGGACTTGACAGACTCCTACAATGAGCAGTTCTTC. The chain recombines TRBV18 with TRBJ2-1, with D perhaps being TRBD1 or TRBD2 (5 bases each). V was pared by 8 bases and J by 0 bases, with 17 bases between. The CDR3 spans 16 residues. Germline assignment: CDR1 KGHSH and CDR2 LQKENI.

This rearrangement joins TRBV5-1 to TRBJ1-1, with a weak D call TRBD1 (5 bases). Germline-derived CDR1 and CDR2 are SGHRS and YFSETQ. V was shortened by 3 bases and J by 0 bases, with 12 bases between the two germline ends. The CDR3 covers 15 residues. This CDR3 reads CASSSTTVMNTEAFF. The CDR3 DNA is TGCGCCAGCAGCTCAACGACAGTTATGAACACTGAAGCTTTCTTT.

The chain uses TRBV11-2 and TRBJ2-1; no definite D call. Trimming pared 5 bases from V and 6 bases from J, leaving 14 bases between. CDR3 length equals 14 residues. CDR1 and CDR2 from the germline V gene are SGHAT and FQNNGV. The DNA of the CDR3 is TGTGCCAGCAGCCCCGGTCCCGGACGCAATGAGCAGTTCTTC. Translated: CASSPGPGRNEQFF.

This clonotype showed up many times. The chain carries TRBV30 and TRBJ1-2; perhaps TRBD1 as D (5 bases). V was cut by 0 bases and J by 4 bases, with 15 bases left in between. In germline, CDR1 is GTSNPN, CDR2 SVGIG (reference sequence). The CDR3 is 15 residues long. In DNA form, the CDR3 reads TGTGCCTGGAGTGTAGAAACGGGGACTAGCTATGGCTACACCTTC. Protein sequence: CAWSVETGTSYGYTF.